The 17 T cell receptor beta chains listed next were all sequenced from one sample in a study of cytomegalovirus exposure and HLA in healthy donors. A multiplex PCR was run with 60 Vbeta primers and 13 Jbeta primers. Method: immunoSEQ multiplex PCR; TCRdb's copy keeps in-frame clones and lacks some. The sample includes roughly 180,000 clones, around 80% of them seen just once. The sequenced sample was PBMCs. The source of these receptors is a boy between 2 and 10 years old in good health and CMV-seronegative.

V usage is TRBV7-2 and J usage is TRBJ2-2; possibly TRBD2 for D (5 bases). The CDR3 sequence is 17 residues long. V was trimmed by 1 base and J by 6 bases, leaving 18 bases between them. Germline V gives CDR1 SGHTA, CDR2 FQGNSA. This CDR3 is CASSLGRTLRVAGELFF. CDR3 in DNA: TGTGCCAGCAGCTTAGGGCGGACTTTAAGAGTCGCCGGGGAGCTGTTTTTT.

This rearrangement joins TRBV10-2 to TRBJ1-1; D is unresolved. There are 13 residues in the CDR3. V dropped 6 bases and J dropped 5 bases, with 13 bases sitting between them. The germline V gene has CDR1 WSHSY and CDR2 SAAADI. The CDR3 coding sequence is TGCGCCAGCAGGGAGAACACGGGGACTGAAGCTTTCTTT. This encodes CASRENTGTEAFF.

This chain links TRBV11-2 with TRBJ2-3; maybe TRBD2 (5 bases). The CDR3 has 14 amino acids. V was pared by 5 bases and J by 4 bases, with 13 bases between. Germline V gene data show CDR1 as SGHAT and CDR2 as FQNNGV. The DNA for the CDR3 is TGTGCCAGCAGCCTCACCGAGAGGGCAGATACGCAGTATTTT. The encoded protein is CASSLTERADTQYF.

This clone was seen a single time. The chain's CDR3 is CASVTGAGRYNEQFF. The CDR3 DNA sequence: TGTGCCAGCGTCACAGGGGCAGGGAGGTACAATGAGCAGTTCTTC. The V and J genes are TRBV7-9 and TRBJ2-1; the D gene is possibly TRBD1 (7 bases). CDR3 size: 15 residues. V was shortened by 8 bases and J by 4 bases, with 18 bases between the two germline ends. The germline V gene has CDR1 SEHNR and CDR2 FQNEAQ (reference sequence).

This clone was observed a handful of times. The chain recombines TRBV4-3 with TRBJ2-1, with a weak D call TRBD2 (5 bases). The length of the CDR3 is 15 residues. Trimming left V 0 bases short and J 4 bases short, with 10 bases between. Germline V gene data show CDR1 as LGHNA and CDR2 as YSLEER. The DNA of the CDR3 is TGCGCCAGCAGCCAAGAGAGGGCTAGATACAATGAGCAGTTCTTC. This sequence encodes CASSQERARYNEQFF.

V usage is TRBV2 and J usage is TRBJ2-7; 11 nucleotides align to TRBD2. This CDR3 is 13 amino acids long. Trimming cost V 6 bases and J 7 bases; bases outside gene matches: 5. In germline, CDR1 is SNHLY, CDR2 FYNNEI. Here the CDR3 DNA reads TGTGCCAGCAGACTAGCGGGGGTTTGGGAGCAGTACTTC. Translated, it gives CASRLAGVWEQYF.

The rearrangement uses TRBV6-5 and TRBJ1-3; weak D call: TRBD1 (6 bases). V lost 4 bases, J lost 4 bases, and 11 bases lay in between. Germline loops: CDR1 MNHEY, CDR2 SVGAGI. The CDR3 length is 14 residues. In DNA, the CDR3 is TGTGCCAGCAGTTCGAGGGGGTTAGGAAACACCATATATTTT. This sequence encodes CASSSRGLGNTIYF.

This clone was seen a few times. The chain carries TRBV5-1 and TRBJ1-2; D not resolved. The CDR3 loop spans 14 amino acids. Germline CDR1 and CDR2: SGHRS and YFSETQ. Deletions cut 3 bases from V and 4 bases from J, with 13 bases between. The CDR3 sequence: CASSSWADLYGYTF. The CDR3 DNA is TGCGCCAGCAGCTCTTGGGCAGACCTCTATGGCTACACCTTC.

The chain employs TRBV13 and TRBJ2-7, with 7 bases that match TRBD1. This CDR3 region has 14 residues. CDR1 and CDR2 from the germline V gene are PRHDT and FYEKMQ (reference sequence). Trimming removed 4 bases from V and 3 bases from J; junction bases left unmatched: 6. This chain's CDR3 is CASSYGTDDYEQYF. Written as DNA, the CDR3 is TGTGCCAGCAGCTACGGGACAGACGACTACGAGCAGTACTTC.

The rearrangement joins TRBV7-2 to TRBJ1-2; D uncertain. The CDR3 has 15 amino acids. Trimming took off 5 bases at V and 5 bases at J, with 18 bases between the two ends. CDR1 is SGHTA and CDR2 is FQGNSA in the germline V gene. Written as DNA, the CDR3 is TGTGCCAGCAGCCCCCGGGAGACACTTCCTTATGGCTACACCTTC. Its translation: CASSPRETLPYGYTF.

This chain joins TRBV2 and TRBJ2-3, with D tentatively TRBD2 (7 bases). Germline V gene sequence: CDR1 SNHLY, CDR2 FYNNEI. With 2 bases removed from V and 7 bases from J, the gap between germline ends came to 16 bases. The CDR3 totals 15 residues. DNA of the CDR3: TGTGCCAGCAGTGAACCCGGGGCGGGGGCCTATACGCAGTATTTT. The encoded protein is CASSEPGAGAYTQYF.

This chain uses TRBV6-5 with TRBJ1-2; weak D call: TRBD1 (6 bases). Trimming took 6 bases from V and 1 from J, leaving 15 bases between them. The CDR3 has 15 residues. CDR1 and CDR2 (germline): MNHEY, SVGAGI. The CDR3 sequence: CASSRSGQYNYGYTF. The CDR3 region has the DNA TGTGCCAGCAGCCGTTCCGGACAGTATAACTATGGCTACACCTTC.

V and J are TRBV9 and TRBJ2-5, with D tentatively TRBD2 (6 bases). The CDR3 extends over 13 amino acids. Looked up from germline, CDR1 is SGDLS and CDR2 is YYNGEE. V was cut by 0 bases and J by 11 bases, with 14 bases left in between. CDR3 loop: CASSVELGGPQYF. CDR3 DNA sequence: TGTGCCAGCAGCGTAGAGTTAGGAGGGCCGCAGTACTTC.

The chain has TRBV27 and TRBJ2-7, with 7 positions matching TRBD2. Germline assignment: CDR1 MNHEY and CDR2 SMNVEV (reference sequence). This CDR3 has 15 amino acids. V dropped 8 bases and J dropped 0; count of bases not matched to a gene: 10. CDR3 sequence: CASGPAGALSYEQYF. CDR3 nucleotide sequence: TGTGCCAGCGGGCCTGCGGGAGCCCTCTCCTACGAGCAGTACTTC.

The chain couples TRBV29-1 to TRBJ2-1; the match to TRBD2 covers 7 bases. With 4 bases clipped from V and 7 bases from J, the junction kept 4 bases outside the gene matches. The CDR3 is 12 amino acids. In germline, CDR1 is SQVTM, CDR2 ANQGSEA. CDR3 loop: CSVGPAGNEQFF. The CDR3 nucleotides read TGCAGCGTTGGTCCAGCGGGGAATGAGCAGTTCTTC.

The CDR3 DNA is TGTGCCAGCAGTCCCCCCGGAGGGAGGGGCGCCCAGTACTTC. It specifies CASSPPGGRGAQYF. The chain couples TRBV27 to TRBJ2-5, with 7 nucleotides matching TRBD2. Germline trimming cut 5 bases from V and 9 bases from J; bases unmatched to any gene: 12. Per germline, CDR1 MNHEY and CDR2 SMNVEV (reference sequence). This CDR3 spans 14 amino acids.

This rearrangement joins TRBV30 to TRBJ2-1; D possibly corresponds to TRBD2 (5 bases). The CDR3 loop spans 12 amino acids. The germline CDR1 and CDR2 sequences are GTSNPN and SVGIG (reference sequence). Trimming took off 3 bases at V and 10 bases at J, with 13 bases between the two ends. CDR3 bases: TGTGCCTGGAGGGGTCCCTGGGAGGAGCAGTTCTTC. Its translation is CAWRGPWEEQFF. Drawing the rest from reference TRBV30 and TRBJ2-1, the complete variable domain is SQTIHQWPATLVQPVGSPLSLECTVEGTSNPNLYWYRQAAGRGLQLLFYSVGIGQISSEVPQNLSASRPQDRQFILSSKKLLLSDSGFYLCAWRGPWEEQFFGPGTRLTVL.